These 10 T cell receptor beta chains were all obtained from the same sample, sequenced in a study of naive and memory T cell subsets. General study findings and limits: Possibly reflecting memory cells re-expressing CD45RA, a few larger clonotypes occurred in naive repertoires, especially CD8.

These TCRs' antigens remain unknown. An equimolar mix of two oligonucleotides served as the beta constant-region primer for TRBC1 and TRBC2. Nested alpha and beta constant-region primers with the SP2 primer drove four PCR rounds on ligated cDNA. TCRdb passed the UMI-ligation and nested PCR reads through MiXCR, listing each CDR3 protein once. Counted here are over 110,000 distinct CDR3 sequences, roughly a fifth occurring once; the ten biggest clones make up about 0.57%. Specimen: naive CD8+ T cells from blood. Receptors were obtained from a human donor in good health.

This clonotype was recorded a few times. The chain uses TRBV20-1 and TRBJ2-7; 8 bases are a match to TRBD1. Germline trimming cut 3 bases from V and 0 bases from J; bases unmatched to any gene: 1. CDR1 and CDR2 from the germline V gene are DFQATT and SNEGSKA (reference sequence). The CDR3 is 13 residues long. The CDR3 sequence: CSARDRASYEQYF. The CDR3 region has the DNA TGCAGTGCTAGGGACAGGGCCTCCTACGAGCAGTACTTC.

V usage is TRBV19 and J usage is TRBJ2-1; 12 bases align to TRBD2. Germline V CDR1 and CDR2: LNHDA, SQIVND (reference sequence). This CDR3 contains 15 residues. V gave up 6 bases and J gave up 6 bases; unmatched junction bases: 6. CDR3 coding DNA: TGTGCCAGTAGGACTAGCGGGAGCGGCGCCAATGAGCAGTTCTTC. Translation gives CASRTSGSGANEQFF.

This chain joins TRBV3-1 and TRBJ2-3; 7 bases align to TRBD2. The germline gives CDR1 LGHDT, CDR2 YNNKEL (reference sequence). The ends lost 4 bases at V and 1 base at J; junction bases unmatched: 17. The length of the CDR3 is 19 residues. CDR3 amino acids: CASSRPSSHRDYRTDTQYF. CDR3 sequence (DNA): TGTGCCAGCAGCCGCCCCTCCTCCCACCGGGACTATCGCACAGATACGCAGTATTTT.

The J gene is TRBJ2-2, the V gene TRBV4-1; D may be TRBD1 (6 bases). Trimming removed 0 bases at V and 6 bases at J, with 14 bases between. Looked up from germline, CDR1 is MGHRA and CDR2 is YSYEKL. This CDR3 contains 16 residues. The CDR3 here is CASSQEQGMFAGELFF. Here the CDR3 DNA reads TGCGCCAGCAGCCAAGAGCAGGGGATGTTTGCCGGGGAGCTGTTTTTT.

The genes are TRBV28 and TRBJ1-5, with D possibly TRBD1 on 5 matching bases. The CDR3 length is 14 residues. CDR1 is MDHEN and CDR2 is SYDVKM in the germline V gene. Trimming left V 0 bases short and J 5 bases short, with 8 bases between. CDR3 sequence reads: CASSLWIGDQPQHF. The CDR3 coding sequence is TGTGCCAGCAGTTTATGGATAGGGGATCAGCCCCAGCATTTT.

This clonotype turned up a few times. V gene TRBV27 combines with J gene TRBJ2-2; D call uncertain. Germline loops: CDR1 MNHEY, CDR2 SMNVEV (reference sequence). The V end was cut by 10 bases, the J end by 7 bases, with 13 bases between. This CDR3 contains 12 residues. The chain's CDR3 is CATKTEVGELFF. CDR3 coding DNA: TGTGCCACAAAAACGGAAGTCGGGGAGCTGTTTTTT.

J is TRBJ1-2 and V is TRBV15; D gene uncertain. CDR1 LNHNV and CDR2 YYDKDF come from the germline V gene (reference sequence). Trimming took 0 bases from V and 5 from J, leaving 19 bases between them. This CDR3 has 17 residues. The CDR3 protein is CATSRDIGSASLYGYTF. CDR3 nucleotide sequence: TGTGCCACCAGCAGAGATATCGGGTCAGCCTCACTTTATGGCTACACCTTC.

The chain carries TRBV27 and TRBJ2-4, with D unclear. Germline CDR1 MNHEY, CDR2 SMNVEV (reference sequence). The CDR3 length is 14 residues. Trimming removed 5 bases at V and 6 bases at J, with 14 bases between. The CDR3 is CASSLDPSRNIQYF. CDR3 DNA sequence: TGTGCCAGCAGTCTCGACCCCTCAAGAAACATTCAGTACTTC.

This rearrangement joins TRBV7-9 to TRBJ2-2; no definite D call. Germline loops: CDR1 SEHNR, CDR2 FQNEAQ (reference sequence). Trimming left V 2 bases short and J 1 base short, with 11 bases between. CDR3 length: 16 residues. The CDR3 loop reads CASSLYPELNTGELFF. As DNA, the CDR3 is TGTGCCAGCAGCTTATATCCTGAACTGAACACCGGGGAGCTGTTTTTT.

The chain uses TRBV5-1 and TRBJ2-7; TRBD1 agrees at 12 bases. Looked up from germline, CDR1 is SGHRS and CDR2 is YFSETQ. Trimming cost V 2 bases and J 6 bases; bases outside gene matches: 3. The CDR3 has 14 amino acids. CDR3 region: CASSFGTGGGEQYF. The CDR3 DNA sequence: TGCGCCAGCAGCTTTGGGACAGGGGGCGGCGAGCAGTACTTC.